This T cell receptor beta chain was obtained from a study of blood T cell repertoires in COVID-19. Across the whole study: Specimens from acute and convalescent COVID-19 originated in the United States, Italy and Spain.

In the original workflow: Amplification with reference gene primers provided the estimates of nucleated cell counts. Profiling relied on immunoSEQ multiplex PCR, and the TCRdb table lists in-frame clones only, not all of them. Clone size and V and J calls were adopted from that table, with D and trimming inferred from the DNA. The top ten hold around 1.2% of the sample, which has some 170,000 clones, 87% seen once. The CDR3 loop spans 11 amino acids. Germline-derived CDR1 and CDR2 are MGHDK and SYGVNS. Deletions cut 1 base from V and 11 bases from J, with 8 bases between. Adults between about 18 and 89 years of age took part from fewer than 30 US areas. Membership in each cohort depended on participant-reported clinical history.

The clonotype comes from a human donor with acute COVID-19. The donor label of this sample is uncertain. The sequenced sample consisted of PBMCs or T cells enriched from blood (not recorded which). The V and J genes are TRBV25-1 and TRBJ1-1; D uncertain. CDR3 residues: CASSESGRAFF. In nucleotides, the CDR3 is TGTGCCAGCAGTGAATCGGGGAGGGCTTTCTTT.